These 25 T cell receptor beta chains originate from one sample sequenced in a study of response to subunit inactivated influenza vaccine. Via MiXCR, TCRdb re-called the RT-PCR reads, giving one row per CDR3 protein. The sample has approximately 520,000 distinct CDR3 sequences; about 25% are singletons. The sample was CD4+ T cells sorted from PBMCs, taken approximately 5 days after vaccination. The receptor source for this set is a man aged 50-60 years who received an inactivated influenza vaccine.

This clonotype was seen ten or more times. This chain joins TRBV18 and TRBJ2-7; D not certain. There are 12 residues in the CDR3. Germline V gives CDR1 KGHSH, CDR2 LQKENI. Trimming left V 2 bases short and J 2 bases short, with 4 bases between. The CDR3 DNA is TGTGCCAGCTCACCAGGACCCTACGAGCAGTACTTC. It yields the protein CASSPGPYEQYF.

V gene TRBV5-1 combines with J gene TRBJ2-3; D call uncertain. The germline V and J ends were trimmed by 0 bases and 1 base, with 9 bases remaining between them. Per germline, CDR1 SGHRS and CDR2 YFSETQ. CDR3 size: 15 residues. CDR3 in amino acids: CASSLEGSRTDTQYF. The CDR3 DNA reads TGCGCCAGCAGCTTGGAAGGCAGCCGCACAGATACGCAGTATTTT. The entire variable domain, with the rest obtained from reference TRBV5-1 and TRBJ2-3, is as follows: KAGVTQTPRYLIKTRGQQVTLSCSPISGHRSVSWYQQTPGQGLQFLFEYFSETQRNKGNFPGRFSGRQFSNSRSEMNVSTLELGDSALYLCASSLEGSRTDTQYFGPGTRLTVL.

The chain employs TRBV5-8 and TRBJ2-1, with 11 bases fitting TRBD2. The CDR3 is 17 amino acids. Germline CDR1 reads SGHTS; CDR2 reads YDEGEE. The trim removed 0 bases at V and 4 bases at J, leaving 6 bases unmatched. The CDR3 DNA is TGTGCCAGCAGCTTGGTAGCGGGAGGGAGATCGTACAATGAGCAGTTCTTC. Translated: CASSLVAGGRSYNEQFF.

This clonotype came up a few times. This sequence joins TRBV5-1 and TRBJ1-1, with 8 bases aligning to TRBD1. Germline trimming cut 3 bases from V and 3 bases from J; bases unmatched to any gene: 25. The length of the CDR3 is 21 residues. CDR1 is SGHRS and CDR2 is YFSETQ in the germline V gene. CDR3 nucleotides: TGCGCCAGCAGCTATCCTTCCTCCGCAGGGGGCGAGGGGAGATTATACACTGAAGCTTTCTTT. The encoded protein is CASSYPSSAGGEGRLYTEAFF.

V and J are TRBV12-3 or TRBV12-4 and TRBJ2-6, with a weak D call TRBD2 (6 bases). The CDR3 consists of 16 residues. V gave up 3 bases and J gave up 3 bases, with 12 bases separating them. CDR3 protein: CASSFGGGFGANVLTF. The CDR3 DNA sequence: TGTGCCAGCAGTTTCGGGGGAGGATTTGGGGCCAACGTCCTGACTTTC.

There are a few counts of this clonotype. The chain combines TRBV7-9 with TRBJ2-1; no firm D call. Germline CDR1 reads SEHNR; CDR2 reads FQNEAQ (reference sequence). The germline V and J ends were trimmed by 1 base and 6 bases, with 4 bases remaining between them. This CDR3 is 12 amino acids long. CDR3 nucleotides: TGTGCCAGCAGCTTAGGGGCCAATGAGCAGTTCTTC. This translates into CASSLGANEQFF.

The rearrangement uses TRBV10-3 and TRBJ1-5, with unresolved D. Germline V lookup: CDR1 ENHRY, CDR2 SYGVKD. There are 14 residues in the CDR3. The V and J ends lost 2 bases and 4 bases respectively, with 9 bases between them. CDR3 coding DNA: TGTGCCATCAGTGAGAAAGACATTAATCAGCCCCAGCATTTT. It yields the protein CAISEKDINQPQHF.

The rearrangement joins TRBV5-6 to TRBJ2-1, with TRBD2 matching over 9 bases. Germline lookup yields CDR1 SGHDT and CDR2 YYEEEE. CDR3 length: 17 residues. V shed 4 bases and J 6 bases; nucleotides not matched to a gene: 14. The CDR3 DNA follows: TGTGCCAGCAGCGTTCGACGTACGGGACTAGCTCGCAATGAGCAGTTCTTC. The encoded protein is CASSVRRTGLARNEQFF.

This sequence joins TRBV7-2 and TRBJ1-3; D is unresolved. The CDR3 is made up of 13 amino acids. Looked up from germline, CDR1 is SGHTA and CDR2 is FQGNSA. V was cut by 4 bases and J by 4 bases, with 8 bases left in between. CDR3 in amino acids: CASSYVQGNTIYF. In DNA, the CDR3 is TGTGCCAGCAGCTACGTACAGGGAAACACCATATATTTT.

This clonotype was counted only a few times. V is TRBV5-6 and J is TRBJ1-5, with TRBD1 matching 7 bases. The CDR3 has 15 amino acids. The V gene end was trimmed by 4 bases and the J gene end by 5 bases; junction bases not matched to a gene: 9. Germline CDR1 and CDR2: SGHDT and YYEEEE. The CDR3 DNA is TGTGCCAGCAGCCCGTGGACAGGTGCATATCAGCCCCAGCATTTT. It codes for CASSPWTGAYQPQHF. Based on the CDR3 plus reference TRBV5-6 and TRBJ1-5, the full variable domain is DAGVTQSPTHLIKTRGQQVTLRCSPKSGHDTVSWYQQALGQGPQFIFQYYEEEERQRGNFPDRFSGHQFPNYSSELNVNALLLGDSALYLCASSPWTGAYQPQHFGDGTRLSIL.

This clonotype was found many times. CDR3 loop: CASSFESGGEQYF. The CDR3 bases are TGTGCCAGCAGTTTCGAAAGCGGGGGCGAGCAGTACTTC. The chain is built from TRBV12-3 or TRBV12-4 and TRBJ2-7; TRBD2 agrees at 8 bases. V was clipped by 3 bases and J by 6 bases; unmatched bases: 4. This CDR3 spans 13 amino acids.

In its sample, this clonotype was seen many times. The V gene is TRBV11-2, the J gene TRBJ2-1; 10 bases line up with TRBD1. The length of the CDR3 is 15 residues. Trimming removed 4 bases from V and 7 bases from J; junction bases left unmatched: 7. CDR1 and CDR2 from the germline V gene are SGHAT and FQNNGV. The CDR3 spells CASSSTGTGVNEQFF. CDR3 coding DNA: TGTGCCAGCAGCTCGACCGGGACAGGGGTGAATGAGCAGTTCTTC.

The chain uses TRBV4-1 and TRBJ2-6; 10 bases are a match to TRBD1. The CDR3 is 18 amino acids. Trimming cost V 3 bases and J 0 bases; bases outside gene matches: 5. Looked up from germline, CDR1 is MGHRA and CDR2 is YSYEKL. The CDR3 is CASSHSGQGSSGANVLTF. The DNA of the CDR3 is TGCGCCAGCAGCCATTCGGGACAGGGGTCCTCTGGGGCCAACGTCCTGACTTTC.

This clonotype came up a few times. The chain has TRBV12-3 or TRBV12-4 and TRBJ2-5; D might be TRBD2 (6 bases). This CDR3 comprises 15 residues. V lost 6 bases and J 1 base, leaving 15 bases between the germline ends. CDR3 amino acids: CASRLSWGGQETQYF. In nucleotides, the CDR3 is TGTGCCAGCAGGTTGTCGTGGGGAGGCCAAGAGACCCAGTACTTC.

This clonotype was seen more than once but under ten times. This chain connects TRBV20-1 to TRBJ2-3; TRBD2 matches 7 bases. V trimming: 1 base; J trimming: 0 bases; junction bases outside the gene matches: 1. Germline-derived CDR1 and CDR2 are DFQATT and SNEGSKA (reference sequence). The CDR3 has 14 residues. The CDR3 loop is CSARAAGSTDTQYF. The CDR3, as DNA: TGCAGTGCTAGAGCAGCGGGGAGCACAGATACGCAGTATTTT.

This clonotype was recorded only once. The CDR3 is CATSDAGGRGATDTQYF. The DNA of the CDR3 is TGTGCCACCAGTGATGCGGGGGGCCGGGGCGCTACAGATACGCAGTATTTT. The chain links TRBV24-1 to TRBJ2-3, with TRBD2 matching over 8 bases. Per the germline V gene, CDR1 is KGHDR and CDR2 is SFDVKD. With V trimmed by 3 bases and J by 3 bases, 10 bases remained unmatched. This CDR3 comprises 17 residues.

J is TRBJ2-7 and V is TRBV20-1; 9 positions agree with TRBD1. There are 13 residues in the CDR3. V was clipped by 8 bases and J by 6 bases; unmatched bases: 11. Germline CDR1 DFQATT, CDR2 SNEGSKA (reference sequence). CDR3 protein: CSQNPGQGGEQYF. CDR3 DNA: TGCAGTCAAAACCCGGGACAGGGCGGCGAGCAGTACTTC.

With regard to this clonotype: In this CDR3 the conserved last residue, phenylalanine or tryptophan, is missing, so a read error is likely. The CDR3, as DNA: TGTGCCAGCAGTTACTCCATGGGTGCGGGAGGAACAGATACGCAGTATTAT. This gives the protein CASSYSMGAGGTDTQYY. The chain combines TRBV6-5 with TRBJ2-3, with 8 nucleotides matching TRBD2. Germline loops: CDR1 MNHEY, CDR2 SVGAGI. The CDR3 is 17 residues long. V gave up 0 bases and J gave up 3 bases; unmatched junction bases: 8.

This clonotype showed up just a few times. DNA of the CDR3: TGTGCCAGCAGCTTAGTGGCCGGGAATGAGAACGAGCAGTACTTC. Translating gives CASSLVAGNENEQYF. The chain recombines TRBV7-9 with TRBJ2-7, with a possible D match to TRBD2 (5 bases). CDR3 size: 15 residues. Germline V gene data show CDR1 as SEHNR and CDR2 as FQNEAQ (reference sequence). Between the trimmed V and J ends, which lost 1 base and 5 bases, there was a span of 15 bases.

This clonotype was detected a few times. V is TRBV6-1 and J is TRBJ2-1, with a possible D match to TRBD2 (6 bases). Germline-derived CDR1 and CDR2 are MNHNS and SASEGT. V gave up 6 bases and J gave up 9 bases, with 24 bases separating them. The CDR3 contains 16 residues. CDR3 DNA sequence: TGTGCCAGCAGAGAGGGCCGGAGGGCCCTTTATGGTGAGCAGTTCTTC. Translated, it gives CASREGRRALYGEQFF.

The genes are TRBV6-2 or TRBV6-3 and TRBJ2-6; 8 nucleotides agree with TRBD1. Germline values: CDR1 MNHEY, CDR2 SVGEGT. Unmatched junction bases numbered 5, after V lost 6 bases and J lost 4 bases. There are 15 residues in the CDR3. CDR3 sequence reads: CASRARGLGANVLTF. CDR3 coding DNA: TGTGCCAGCAGGGCCAGGGGGCTAGGGGCCAACGTCCTGACTTTC.

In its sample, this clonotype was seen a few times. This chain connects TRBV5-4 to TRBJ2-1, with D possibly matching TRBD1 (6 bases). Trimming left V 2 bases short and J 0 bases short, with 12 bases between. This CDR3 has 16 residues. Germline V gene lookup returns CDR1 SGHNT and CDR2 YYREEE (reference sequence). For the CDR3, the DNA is TGTGCCAGCAGCTTAACGGGACAAAGCTCCTACAATGAGCAGTTCTTC. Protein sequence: CASSLTGQSSYNEQFF.

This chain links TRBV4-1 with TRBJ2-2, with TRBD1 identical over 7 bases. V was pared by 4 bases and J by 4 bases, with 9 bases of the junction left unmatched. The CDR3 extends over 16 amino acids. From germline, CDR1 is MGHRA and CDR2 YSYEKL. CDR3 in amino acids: CASSPTPDRATGELFF. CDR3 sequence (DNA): TGCGCCAGCAGCCCTACACCAGACAGGGCCACCGGGGAGCTGTTTTTT.

CDR3 in DNA: TGCGCCAGCAGCCAATCCGGCGGGGACACAGATACGCAGTATTTT. This codes for CASSQSGGDTDTQYF. This chain joins TRBV4-1 and TRBJ2-3; tentatively, D is TRBD2 (6 bases). The V end lost 2 bases, the J end lost 2 bases, and 11 bases lay between the germline ends. The CDR3 is made up of 15 amino acids. Germline V gene sequence: CDR1 MGHRA, CDR2 YSYEKL.

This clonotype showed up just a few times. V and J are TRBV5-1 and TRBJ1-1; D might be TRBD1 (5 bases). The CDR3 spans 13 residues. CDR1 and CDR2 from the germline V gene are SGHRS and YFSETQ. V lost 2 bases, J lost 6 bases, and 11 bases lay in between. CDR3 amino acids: CASSFQGSAEAFF. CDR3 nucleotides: TGCGCCAGCAGCTTCCAGGGCAGCGCTGAAGCTTTCTTT. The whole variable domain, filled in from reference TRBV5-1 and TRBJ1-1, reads KAGVTQTPRYLIKTRGQQVTLSCSPISGHRSVSWYQQTPGQGLQFLFEYFSETQRNKGNFPGRFSGRQFSNSRSEMNVSTLELGDSALYLCASSFQGSAEAFFGQGTRLTVV.